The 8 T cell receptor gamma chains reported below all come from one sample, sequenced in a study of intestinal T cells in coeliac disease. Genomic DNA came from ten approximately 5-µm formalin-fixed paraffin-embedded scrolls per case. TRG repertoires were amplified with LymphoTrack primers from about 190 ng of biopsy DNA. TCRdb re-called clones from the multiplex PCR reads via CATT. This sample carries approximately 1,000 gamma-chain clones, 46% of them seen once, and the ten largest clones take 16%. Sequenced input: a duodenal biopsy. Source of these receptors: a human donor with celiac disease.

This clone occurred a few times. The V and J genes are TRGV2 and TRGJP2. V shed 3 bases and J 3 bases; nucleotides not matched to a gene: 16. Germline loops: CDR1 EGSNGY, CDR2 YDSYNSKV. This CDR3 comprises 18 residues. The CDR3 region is CATWDRRVLGGSDWIKTF. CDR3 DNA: TGTGCCACCTGGGACAGAAGGGTACTAGGAGGTAGTGATTGGATCAAGACGTTT.

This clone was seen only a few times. Here the CDR3 reads CATWDNGGKLF. As DNA, the CDR3 is TGTGCCACCTGGGATAACGGGGGGAAACTCTTT. The gene calls are TRGV4 and TRGJ1 or TRGJ2. Looked up from germline, CDR1 is EGSTGY and CDR2 is YDSYTSSV. The CDR3 loop spans 11 amino acids. The V segment lost 3 bases and the J segment 12 bases; nucleotides outside the gene matches: 8.

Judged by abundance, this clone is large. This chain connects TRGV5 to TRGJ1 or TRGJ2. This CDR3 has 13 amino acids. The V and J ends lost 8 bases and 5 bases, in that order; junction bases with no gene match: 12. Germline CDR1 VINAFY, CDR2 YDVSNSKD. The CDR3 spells CATSPFGDYKKLF. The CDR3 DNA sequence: TGTGCCACCTCCCCATTCGGGGATTATAAGAAACTCTTT.

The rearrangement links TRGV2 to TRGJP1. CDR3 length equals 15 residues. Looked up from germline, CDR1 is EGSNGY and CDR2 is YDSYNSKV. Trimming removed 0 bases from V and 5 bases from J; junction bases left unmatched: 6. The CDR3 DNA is TGTGCCACCTGGGACGGGCCTGCTACTGGTTGGTTCAAGATATTT. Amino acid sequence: CATWDGPATGWFKIF.

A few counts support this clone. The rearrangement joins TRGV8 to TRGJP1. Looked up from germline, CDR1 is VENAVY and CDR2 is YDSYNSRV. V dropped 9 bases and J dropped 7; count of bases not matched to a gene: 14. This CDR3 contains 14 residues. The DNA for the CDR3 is TGTGCCACCCGCCATATACCACTTGGTTGGTTCAAGATATTT. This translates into CATRHIPLGWFKIF.

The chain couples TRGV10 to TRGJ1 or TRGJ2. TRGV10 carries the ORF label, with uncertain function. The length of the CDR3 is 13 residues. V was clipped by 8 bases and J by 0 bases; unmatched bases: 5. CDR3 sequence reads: CAAWEPNYYKKLF. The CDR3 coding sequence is TGTGCTGCGTGGGAACCGAATTATTATAAGAAACTCTTT.

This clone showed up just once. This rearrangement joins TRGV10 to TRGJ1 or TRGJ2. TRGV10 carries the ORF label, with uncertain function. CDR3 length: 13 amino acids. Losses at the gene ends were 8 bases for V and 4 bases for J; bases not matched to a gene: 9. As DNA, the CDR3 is TGTGCTGCGTGGGGATTAGTATATTATAAGAAACTCTTT. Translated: CAAWGLVYYKKLF.

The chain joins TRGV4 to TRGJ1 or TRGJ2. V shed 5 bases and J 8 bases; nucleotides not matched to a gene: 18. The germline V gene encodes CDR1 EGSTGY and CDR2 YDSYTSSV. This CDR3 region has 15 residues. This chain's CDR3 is CATWGRACASDKKLF. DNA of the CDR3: TGTGCCACCTGGGGACGGGCCTGTGCGTCCGATAAGAAACTCTTT.